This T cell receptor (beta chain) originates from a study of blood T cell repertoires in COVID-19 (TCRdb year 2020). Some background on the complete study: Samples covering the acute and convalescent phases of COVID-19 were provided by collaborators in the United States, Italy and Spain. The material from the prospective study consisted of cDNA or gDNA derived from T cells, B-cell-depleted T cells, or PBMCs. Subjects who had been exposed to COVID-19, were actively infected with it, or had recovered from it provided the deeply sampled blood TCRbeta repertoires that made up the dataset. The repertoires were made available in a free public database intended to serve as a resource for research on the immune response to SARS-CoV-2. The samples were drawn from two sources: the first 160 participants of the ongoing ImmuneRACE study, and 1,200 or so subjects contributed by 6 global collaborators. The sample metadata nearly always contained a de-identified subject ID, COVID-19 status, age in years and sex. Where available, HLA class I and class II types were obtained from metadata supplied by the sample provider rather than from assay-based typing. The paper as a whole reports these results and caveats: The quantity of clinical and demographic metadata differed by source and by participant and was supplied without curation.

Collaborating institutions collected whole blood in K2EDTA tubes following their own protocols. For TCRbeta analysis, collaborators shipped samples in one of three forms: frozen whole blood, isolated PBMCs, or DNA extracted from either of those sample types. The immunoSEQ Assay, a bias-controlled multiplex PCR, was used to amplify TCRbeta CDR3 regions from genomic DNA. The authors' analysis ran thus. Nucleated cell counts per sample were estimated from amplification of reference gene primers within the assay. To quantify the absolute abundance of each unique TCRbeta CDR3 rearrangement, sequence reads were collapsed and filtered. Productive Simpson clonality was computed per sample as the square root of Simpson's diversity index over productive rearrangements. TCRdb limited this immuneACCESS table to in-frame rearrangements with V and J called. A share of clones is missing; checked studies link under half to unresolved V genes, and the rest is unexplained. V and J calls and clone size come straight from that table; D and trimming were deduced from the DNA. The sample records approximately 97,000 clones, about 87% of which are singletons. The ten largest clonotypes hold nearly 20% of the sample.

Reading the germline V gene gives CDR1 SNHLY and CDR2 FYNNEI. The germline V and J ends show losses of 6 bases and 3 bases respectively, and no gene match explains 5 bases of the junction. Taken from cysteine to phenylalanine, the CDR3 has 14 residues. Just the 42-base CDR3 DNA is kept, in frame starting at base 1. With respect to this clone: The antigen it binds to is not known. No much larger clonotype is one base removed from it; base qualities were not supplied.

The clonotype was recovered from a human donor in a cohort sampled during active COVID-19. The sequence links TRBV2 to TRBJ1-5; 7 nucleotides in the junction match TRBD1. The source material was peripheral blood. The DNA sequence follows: TGTGCCAGCAGCCGGGACAGTATCAATCAGCCCCAGCATTTT. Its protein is CASSRDSINQPQHF.